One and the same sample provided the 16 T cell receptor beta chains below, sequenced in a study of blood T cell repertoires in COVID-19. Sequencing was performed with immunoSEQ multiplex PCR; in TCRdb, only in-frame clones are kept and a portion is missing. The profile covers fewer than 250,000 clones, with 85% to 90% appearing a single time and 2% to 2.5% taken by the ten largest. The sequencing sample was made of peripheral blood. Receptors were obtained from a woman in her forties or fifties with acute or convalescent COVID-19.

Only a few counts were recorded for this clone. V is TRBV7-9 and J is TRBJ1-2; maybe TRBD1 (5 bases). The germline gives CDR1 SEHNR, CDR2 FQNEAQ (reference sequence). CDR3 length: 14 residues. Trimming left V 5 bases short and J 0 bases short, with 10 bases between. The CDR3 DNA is TGTGCCAGCAGCGTACAGGCAACTAACTATGGCTACACCTTC. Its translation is CASSVQATNYGYTF.

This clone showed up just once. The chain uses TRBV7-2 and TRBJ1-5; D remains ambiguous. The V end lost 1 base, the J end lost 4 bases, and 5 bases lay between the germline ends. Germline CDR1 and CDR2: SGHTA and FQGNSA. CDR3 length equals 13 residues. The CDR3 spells CASSLGANQPQHF. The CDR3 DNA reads TGTGCCAGCAGCTTAGGAGCGAATCAGCCCCAGCATTTT. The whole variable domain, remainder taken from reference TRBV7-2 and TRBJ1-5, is GAGVSQSPSNKVTEKGKDVELRCDPISGHTALYWYRQSLGQGLEFLIYFQGNSAPDKSGLPSDRFSAERTGGSVSTLTIQRTQQEDSAVYLCASSLGANQPQHFGDGTRLSIL.

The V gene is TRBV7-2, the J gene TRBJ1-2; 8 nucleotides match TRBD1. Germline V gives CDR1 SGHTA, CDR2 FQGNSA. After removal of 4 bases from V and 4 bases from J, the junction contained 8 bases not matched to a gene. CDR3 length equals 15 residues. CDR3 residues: CASSSGQGLGYGYTF. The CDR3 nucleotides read TGTGCCAGCAGCTCCGGACAGGGATTGGGCTATGGCTACACCTTC.

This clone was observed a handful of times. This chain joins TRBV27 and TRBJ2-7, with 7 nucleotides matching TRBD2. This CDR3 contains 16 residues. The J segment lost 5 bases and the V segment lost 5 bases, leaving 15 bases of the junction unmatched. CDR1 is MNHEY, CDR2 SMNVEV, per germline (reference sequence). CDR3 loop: CASSPYVGAGENEQYF. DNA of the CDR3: TGTGCCAGCAGTCCTTACGTTGGGGCGGGGGAAAACGAGCAGTACTTC.

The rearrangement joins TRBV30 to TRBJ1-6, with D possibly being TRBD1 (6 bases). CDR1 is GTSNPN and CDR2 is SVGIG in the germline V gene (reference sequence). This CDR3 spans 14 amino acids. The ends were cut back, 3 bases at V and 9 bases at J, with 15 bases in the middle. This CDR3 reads CAWRNGQGLSPLHF. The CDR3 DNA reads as TGTGCCTGGAGGAACGGGCAGGGGCTTTCACCCCTCCACTTT. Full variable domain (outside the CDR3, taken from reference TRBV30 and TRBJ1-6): SQTIHQWPATLVQPVGSPLSLECTVEGTSNPNLYWYRQAAGRGLQLLFYSVGIGQISSEVPQNLSASRPQDRQFILSSKKLLLSDSGFYLCAWRNGQGLSPLHFGNGTRLTVT.

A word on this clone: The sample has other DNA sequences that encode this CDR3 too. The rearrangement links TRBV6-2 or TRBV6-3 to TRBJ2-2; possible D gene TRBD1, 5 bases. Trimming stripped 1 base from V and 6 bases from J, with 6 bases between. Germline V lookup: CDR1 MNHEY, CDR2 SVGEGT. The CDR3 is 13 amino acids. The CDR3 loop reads CASSYLGAGELFF. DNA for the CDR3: TGTGCCAGCAGTTACTTAGGGGCCGGGGAGCTGTTTTTT.

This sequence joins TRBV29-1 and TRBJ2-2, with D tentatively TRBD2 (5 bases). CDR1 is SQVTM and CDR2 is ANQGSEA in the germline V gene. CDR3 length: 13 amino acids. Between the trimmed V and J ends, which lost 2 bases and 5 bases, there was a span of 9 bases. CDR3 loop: CSVEWPGTGELFF. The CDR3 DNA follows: TGCAGCGTTGAATGGCCGGGGACCGGGGAGCTGTTTTTT.

This CDR3 is CASSGGQYTYEQYF. In DNA form, the CDR3 reads TGTGCCAGCTCCGGAGGACAGTATACCTACGAGCAGTACTTC. V and J are TRBV18 and TRBJ2-7; maybe TRBD1 (6 bases). The germline V and J ends were trimmed by 6 bases and 2 bases, with 14 bases remaining between them. Germline values: CDR1 KGHSH, CDR2 LQKENI. The CDR3 totals 14 residues. The variable domain in full, completed from reference TRBV18 and TRBJ2-7, reads NAGVMQNPRHLVRRRGQEARLRCSPMKGHSHVYWYRQLPEEGLKFMVYLQKENIIDESGMPKERFSAEFPKEGPSILRIQQVVRGDSAAYFCASSGGQYTYEQYFGPGTRLTVT.

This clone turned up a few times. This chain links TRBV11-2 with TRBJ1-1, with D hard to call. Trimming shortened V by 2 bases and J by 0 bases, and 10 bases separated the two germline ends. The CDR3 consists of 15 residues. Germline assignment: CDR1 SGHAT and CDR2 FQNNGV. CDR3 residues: CASSLSVGLNTEAFF. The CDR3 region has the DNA TGTGCCAGCAGCTTATCCGTCGGTTTGAACACTGAAGCTTTCTTT.

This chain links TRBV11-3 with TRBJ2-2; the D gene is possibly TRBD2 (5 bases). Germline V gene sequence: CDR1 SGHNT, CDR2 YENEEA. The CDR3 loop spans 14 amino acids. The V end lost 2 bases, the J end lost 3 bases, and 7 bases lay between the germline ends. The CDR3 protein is CASSLFSDTGELFF. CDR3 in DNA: TGTGCCAGCAGCTTATTTAGCGACACCGGGGAGCTGTTTTTT.

The CDR3 coding sequence is TGTGCCTGGAGCCGCCGGGACTACTCAGGATTGGAGCAGTACTTC. Its protein product is CAWSRRDYSGLEQYF. This chain joins TRBV30 and TRBJ2-7, with 7 bases fitting TRBD2. The CDR3 runs 15 residues. Trimming at V came to 3 bases and at J to 7 bases, leaving 15 bases not matched to a gene. The germline V gene has CDR1 GTSNPN and CDR2 SVGIG (reference sequence). Supplemented by reference TRBV30 and TRBJ2-7, the full variable domain reads SQTIHQWPATLVQPVGSPLSLECTVEGTSNPNLYWYRQAAGRGLQLLFYSVGIGQISSEVPQNLSASRPQDRQFILSSKKLLLSDSGFYLCAWSRRDYSGLEQYFGPGTRLTVT.

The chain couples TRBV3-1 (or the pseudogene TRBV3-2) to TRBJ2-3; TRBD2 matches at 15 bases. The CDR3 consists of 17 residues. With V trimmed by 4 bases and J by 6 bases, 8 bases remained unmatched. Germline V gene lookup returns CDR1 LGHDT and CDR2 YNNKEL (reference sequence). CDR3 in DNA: TGTGCCAGCAGCCCGTACGGGACTAGCGGGAGGAGTGATACGCAGTATTTT. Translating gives CASSPYGTSGRSDTQYF.

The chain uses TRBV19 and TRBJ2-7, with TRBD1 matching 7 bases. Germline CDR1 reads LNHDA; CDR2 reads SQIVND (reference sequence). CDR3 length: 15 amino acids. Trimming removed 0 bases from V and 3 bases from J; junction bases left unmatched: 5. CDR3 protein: CASSIDRDRDYEQYF. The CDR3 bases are TGTGCCAGTAGTATAGATCGAGACAGGGACTACGAGCAGTACTTC.

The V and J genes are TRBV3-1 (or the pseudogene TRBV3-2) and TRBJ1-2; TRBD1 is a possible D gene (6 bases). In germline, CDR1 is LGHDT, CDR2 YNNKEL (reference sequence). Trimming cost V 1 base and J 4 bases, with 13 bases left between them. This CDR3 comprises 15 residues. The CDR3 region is CASSQGGGQSYGYTF. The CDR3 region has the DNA TGTGCCAGCAGCCAAGGGGGGGGACAAAGCTATGGCTACACCTTC.

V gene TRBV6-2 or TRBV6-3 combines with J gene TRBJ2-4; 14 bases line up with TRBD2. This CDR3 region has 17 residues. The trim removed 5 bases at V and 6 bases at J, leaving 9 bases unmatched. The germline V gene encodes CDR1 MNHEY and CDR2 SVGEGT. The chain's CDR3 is CASSPAGTSGGVNIQYF. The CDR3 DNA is TGTGCCAGCAGTCCGGCCGGGACTAGCGGGGGTGTAAACATTCAGTACTTC.

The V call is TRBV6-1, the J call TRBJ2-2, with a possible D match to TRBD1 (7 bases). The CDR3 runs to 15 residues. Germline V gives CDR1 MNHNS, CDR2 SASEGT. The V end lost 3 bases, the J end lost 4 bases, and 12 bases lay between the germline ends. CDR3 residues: CASSDQGGFTGELFF. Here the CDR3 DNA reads TGTGCCAGCAGTGATCAGGGGGGCTTCACCGGGGAGCTGTTTTTT.